These 20 T cell receptor beta chains share one sample of origin, sequenced in a study of blood T cell repertoires in COVID-19. Only in-frame clones appear in the TCRdb table, and some are missing; sequencing was by immunoSEQ multiplex PCR. The table shows tens of thousands of clones, with over 80% occurring only once. The sample was peripheral blood. These receptor sequences come from an older man with active or convalescent COVID-19.

This clone was picked up one time. The CDR3 DNA reads TGTGCCAGCAGTGATTCAGCTAACTATGGCTACACCTTC. Translating it yields CASSDSANYGYTF. V usage is TRBV6-1 and J usage is TRBJ1-2; D is unresolved. The CDR3 consists of 13 residues. The V end was cut by 3 bases, the J end by 0 bases, with 5 bases between. Germline CDR1 MNHNS, CDR2 SASEGT.

The CDR3 reads CASSLGAGYGYTF. The CDR3 DNA follows: TGTGCCAGCAGCTTAGGGGCAGGTTATGGCTACACCTTC. The chain employs TRBV6-5 and TRBJ1-2, with D maybe TRBD1 (5 bases). The CDR3 is made up of 13 amino acids. Trimming stripped 6 bases from V and 5 bases from J, with 13 bases between. Germline CDR1 reads MNHEY; CDR2 reads SVGAGI.

This chain uses TRBV28 with TRBJ2-5, with D tentatively TRBD2 (5 bases). V dropped 5 bases and J dropped 5 bases, with 18 bases sitting between them. Germline values: CDR1 MDHEN, CDR2 SYDVKM. This CDR3 is 15 amino acids long. This chain's CDR3 is CASSPPRQSGETQYF. The DNA for the CDR3 is TGTGCCAGCAGTCCCCCACGACAATCGGGGGAGACCCAGTACTTC.

This sequence joins TRBV10-3 and TRBJ2-5; 8 nucleotides line up with TRBD1. V dropped 3 bases and J dropped 5; count of bases not matched to a gene: 8. CDR3 length equals 15 residues. Germline CDR1 reads ENHRY; CDR2 reads SYGVKD. CDR3 in amino acids: CAISEVRGLGETQYF. Written as DNA, the CDR3 is TGTGCCATCAGTGAAGTCAGGGGGCTTGGGGAGACCCAGTACTTC.

J is TRBJ1-3 and V is TRBV5-1, with 8 bases lining up with TRBD1. This CDR3 region has 16 residues. Germline loops: CDR1 SGHRS, CDR2 YFSETQ. With 4 bases clipped from V and 2 bases from J, the junction kept 8 bases outside the gene matches. In nucleotides, the CDR3 is TGCGCCAGCAGCCCCACAGGGGGAGAAACTGGAAACACCATATATTTT. It is translated as CASSPTGGETGNTIYF.

This chain connects TRBV19 to TRBJ2-7; TRBD1 agrees at 10 bases. The V segment lost 6 bases and the J segment 7 bases; nucleotides outside the gene matches: 9. The CDR3 contains 14 residues. The V gene's germline CDR1 is LNHDA and CDR2 SQIVND (reference sequence). CDR3 in DNA: TGTGCCAGTAGCCCGGGACAGGGGTTAGGAGAGCAGTACTTC. It encodes CASSPGQGLGEQYF.

J is TRBJ2-4 and V is TRBV6-5; D might be TRBD1 (6 bases). Trimming cost V 9 bases and J 5 bases, with 11 bases left between them. The germline V gene encodes CDR1 MNHEY and CDR2 SVGAGI. The CDR3 runs 12 residues. In DNA form, the CDR3 reads TGTGCCAGTGGCAGGGGCGAAAACATTCAGTACTTC. Amino acid sequence: CASGRGENIQYF.

The chain has TRBV6-6 and TRBJ2-1; 7 bases are shared with TRBD1. Germline V gene sequence: CDR1 MNHNY, CDR2 SVGAGI (reference sequence). Trimming took 6 bases from V and 5 from J; bases not matched to a gene: 16. The CDR3 sequence is 17 residues long. CDR3 region: CASRRQGFGLENNEQFF. The CDR3 nucleotides read TGTGCCAGCAGGCGACAGGGTTTCGGCCTAGAGAACAATGAGCAGTTCTTC.

The gene calls are TRBV7-9 and TRBJ1-2; TRBD1 matches 8 bases. CDR1 and CDR2 from the germline V gene are SEHNR and FQNEAQ (reference sequence). V lost 5 bases to trimming and J lost 2 bases; unmatched junction nucleotides: 16. The CDR3 has 18 amino acids. The CDR3, as DNA: TGTGCCAGCAGCCGAATAATCAGGCAGGGGGCAGGCAACTATGGCTACACCTTC. Its translation is CASSRIIRQGAGNYGYTF. The complete variable domain, with remaining parts taken from reference TRBV7-9 and TRBJ1-2, reads DTGVSQNPRHKITKRGQNVTFRCDPISEHNRLYWYRQTLGQGPEFLTYFQNEAQLEKSRLLSDRFSAERPKGSFSTLEIQRTEQGDSAMYLCASSRIIRQGAGNYGYTFGSGTRLTVV.

This chain joins TRBV4-1 and TRBJ1-4; a possible D gene is TRBD1 (5 bases). The CDR3 totals 14 residues. Trimming stripped 1 base from V and 8 bases from J, with 11 bases between. In germline, CDR1 is MGHRA, CDR2 YSYEKL. The CDR3 protein is CASSQVKSGEKLFF. As DNA, the CDR3 is TGCGCCAGCAGCCAAGTTAAATCAGGGGAAAAACTGTTTTTT.

This chain joins TRBV10-3 and TRBJ2-7; TRBD2 is a possible D gene (7 bases). Per germline, CDR1 ENHRY and CDR2 SYGVKD. V was clipped by 3 bases and J by 6 bases, with 15 bases between them. The CDR3 extends over 14 amino acids. The CDR3 sequence is CAISEGGRALEQYF. The CDR3 DNA follows: TGTGCCATCAGTGAAGGGGGGAGGGCGCTCGAGCAGTACTTC.

CDR3 in amino acids: CASTPLPTSGGFYEQYF. The CDR3 DNA reads TGTGCCAGCACCCCTCTCCCGACTAGCGGGGGGTTCTACGAGCAGTACTTC. J is TRBJ2-7 and V is TRBV28; 13 bases are shared with TRBD2. The CDR3 covers 17 residues. The trim removed 7 bases at V and 3 bases at J, leaving 12 bases unmatched. Germline CDR1 reads MDHEN; CDR2 reads SYDVKM. Variable domain in full (rest from reference TRBV28 and TRBJ2-7): DVKVTQSSRYLVKRTGEKVFLECVQDMDHENMFWYRQDPGLGLRLIYFSYDVKMKEKGDIPEGYSVSREKKERFSLILESASTNQTSMYLCASTPLPTSGGFYEQYFGPGTRLTVT.

This clone has a single count. One end of the junction does not line up with germline, which may come from a read error. The chain links TRBV19 to TRBJ1-2; maybe TRBD1 (6 bases). The CDR3 consists of 17 residues. CDR1 is LNHDA and CDR2 is SQIVND in the germline V gene (reference sequence). CDR3: CASTLAPPPGDHYCYTF. In nucleotides, the CDR3 is TGTGCCAGTACCTTAGCCCCCCCACCAGGGGACCACTATTGCTACACCTTC.

The chain employs TRBV2 and TRBJ2-5, with 8 positions matching TRBD1. CDR3 size: 14 residues. Germline V lookup: CDR1 SNHLY, CDR2 FYNNEI. V shed 6 bases, J shed 5 bases, and the junction held 8 bases outside the gene matches. DNA for the CDR3: TGTGCCAGCAGCCAGGGGGCCCGTTATGAGACCCAGTACTTC. Residues: CASSQGARYETQYF.

The chain couples TRBV11-3 to TRBJ2-4; D is ambiguous. This CDR3 has 16 amino acids. Trimming shortened V by 1 base and J by 2 bases, and 12 bases separated the two germline ends. Germline V gene lookup returns CDR1 SGHNT and CDR2 YENEEA. The CDR3: CASSLGSTTSKNIQYF. The CDR3 DNA is TGTGCCAGCAGCTTAGGATCCACGACATCCAAAAACATTCAGTACTTC.

V gene TRBV7-2 combines with J gene TRBJ2-4; D may be TRBD2 (5 bases). V was trimmed by 8 bases and J by 3 bases, leaving 14 bases between them. Germline V gene lookup returns CDR1 SGHTA and CDR2 FQGNSA. The CDR3 sequence is 14 residues long. The CDR3 DNA follows: TGTGCCAGCGCCTTGAGCGGTAGCAAAAACATTCAGTACTTC. Amino acids: CASALSGSKNIQYF.

The rearrangement joins TRBV7-2 to TRBJ2-5; D not resolved. CDR3 length equals 14 residues. Trimming took 5 bases from V and 5 from J, leaving 15 bases between them. Germline V gene data show CDR1 as SGHTA and CDR2 as FQGNSA. The CDR3 DNA sequence: TGTGCCAGCAGCCAAGGCCGGGTTGGGGAGACCCAGTACTTC. This encodes CASSQGRVGETQYF. Looking up the rest from reference TRBV7-2 and TRBJ2-5 gives the full variable domain: GAGVSQSPSNKVTEKGKDVELRCDPISGHTALYWYRQSLGQGLEFLIYFQGNSAPDKSGLPSDRFSAERTGGSVSTLTIQRTQQEDSAVYLCASSQGRVGETQYFGPGTRLLVL.

The rearrangement uses TRBV5-5 and TRBJ2-1; TRBD2 matches at 9 bases. The CDR3 sequence is 12 residues long. Per the germline V gene, CDR1 is SGHKS and CDR2 is YYEKEE (reference sequence). Losses at the gene ends were 5 bases for V and 8 bases for J; bases not matched to a gene: 2. CDR3 region: CASSRTSDEQFF. Here the CDR3 DNA reads TGTGCCAGCAGTCGGACTAGCGATGAGCAGTTCTTC.

This chain uses TRBV15 with TRBJ2-1, with TRBD1 matching over 8 bases. Germline V gene data show CDR1 as LNHNV and CDR2 as YYDKDF (reference sequence). Unmatched junction bases numbered 7, after V lost 0 bases and J lost 3 bases. CDR3 length equals 17 residues. The CDR3 sequence is CATSRDLGQDSYNEQFF. CDR3 in DNA: TGTGCCACCAGCAGAGATCTGGGACAGGATAGCTACAATGAGCAGTTCTTC.

The chain recombines TRBV7-9 with TRBJ2-2, with 9 bases identical to TRBD2. Germline-derived CDR1 and CDR2 are SEHNR and FQNEAQ (reference sequence). This CDR3 region has 15 residues. V shed 4 bases, J shed 4 bases, and the junction held 4 bases outside the gene matches. The CDR3 bases are TGTGCCAGCAGCTACCAAGCGGGGGGCACCGGGGAGCTGTTTTTT. Amino acids: CASSYQAGGTGELFF.